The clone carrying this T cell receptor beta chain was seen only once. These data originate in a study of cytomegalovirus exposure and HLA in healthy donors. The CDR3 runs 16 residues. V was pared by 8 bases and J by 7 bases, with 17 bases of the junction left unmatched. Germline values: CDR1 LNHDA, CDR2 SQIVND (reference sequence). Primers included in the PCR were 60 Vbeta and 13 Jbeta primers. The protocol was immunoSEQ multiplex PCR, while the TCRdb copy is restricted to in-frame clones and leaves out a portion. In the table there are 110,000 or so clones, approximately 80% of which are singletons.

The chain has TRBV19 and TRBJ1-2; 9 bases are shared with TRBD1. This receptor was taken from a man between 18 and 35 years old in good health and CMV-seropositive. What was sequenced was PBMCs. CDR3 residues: CASLDFEAGTGSGYTF. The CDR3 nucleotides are TGTGCCAGTCTCGATTTCGAAGCCGGGACAGGGTCTGGCTACACCTTC.